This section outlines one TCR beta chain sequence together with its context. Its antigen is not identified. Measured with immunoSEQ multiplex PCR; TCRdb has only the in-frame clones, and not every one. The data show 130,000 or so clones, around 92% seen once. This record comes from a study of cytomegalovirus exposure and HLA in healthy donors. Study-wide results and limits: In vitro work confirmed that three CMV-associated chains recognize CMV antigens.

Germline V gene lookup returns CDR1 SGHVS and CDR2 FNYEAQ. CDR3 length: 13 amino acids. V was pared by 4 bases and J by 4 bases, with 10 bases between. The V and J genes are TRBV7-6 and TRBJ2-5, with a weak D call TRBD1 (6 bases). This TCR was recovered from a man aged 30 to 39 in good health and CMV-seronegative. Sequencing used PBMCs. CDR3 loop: CASSSGTRETQYF. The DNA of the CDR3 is TGTGCCAGCAGCTCTGGGACAAGAGAGACCCAGTACTTC.